This T cell receptor (beta chain) was documented in a study of blood T cell repertoires in COVID-19. As for the study in general: Collection of acute and convalescent COVID-19 samples took place in the United States, Italy and Spain. The analysed material was cDNA or gDNA that came from T cells, B-cell-depleted T cells, or PBMCs.

Per the authors' pipeline: Estimation of nucleated cell counts was performed using reference gene primer amplification. The repertoire was sequenced with immunoSEQ multiplex PCR; TCRdb's copy has only in-frame clones and lacks some. D and trimming were read from the DNA, whereas the V and J calls and clone size are those reported in that table. The sample lists about 74,000 clones, 84% occurring once. Germline V CDR1 and CDR2: SNHLY, FYNNEI. With 5 bases removed from V and 4 bases from J, the gap between germline ends came to 11 bases. This CDR3 is built from 13 residues. Sample: peripheral blood. The clonotype originates from a human donor in a cohort sampled during active COVID-19. This chain links TRBV2 with TRBJ1-2, with D tentatively TRBD1 (5 bases). This CDR3 reads CASSTDSLYGYTF. CDR3 nucleotides: TGTGCCAGCAGTACCGACAGCCTCTATGGCTACACCTTC.